This is a list of T cell receptor beta chains from one sample in a study of cytomegalovirus exposure and HLA in healthy donors. The protocol was immunoSEQ multiplex PCR, while the TCRdb copy is restricted to in-frame clones and leaves out a portion. The sample contains some 180,000 clones, 75% to 85% of which appear only once. The sequenced material came from PBMCs. Source of these receptors: a woman in her twenties or thirties in good health and CMV-seropositive. The CDR3 runs from the conserved cysteine through the conserved F or W. The order of the fields is D gene, clone size, J gene, V gene, CDR3 protein, CDR3 DNA. The D gene is left open where the match is weak. Expanded clones get a size class; other rows say once, few or many, or leave the size out.

D gene: -
clone size: once
J gene: TRBJ1-2
V gene: TRBV6-1
CDR3 protein: CASSDPARISGYTF
CDR3 DNA: TGTGCCAGCAGTGACCCCGCCAGGATCAGTGGCTACACCTTC

D gene: -
clone size: -
J gene: TRBJ2-7
V gene: TRBV28
CDR3 protein: CASSLRQVVAYEQYF
CDR3 DNA: TGTGCCAGCAGTTTGCGTCAGGTCGTAGCCTACGAGCAGTACTTC

D gene: TRBD2
clone size: -
J gene: TRBJ2-7
V gene: TRBV28
CDR3 protein: CASTRGGQGYEQYF
CDR3 DNA: TGTGCCAGCACTCGGGGGGGCCAGGGTTACGAGCAGTACTTC

D gene: -
clone size: -
J gene: TRBJ1-2
V gene: TRBV7-2
CDR3 protein: CASSWGSGSNYGYTF
CDR3 DNA: TGTGCCAGCAGCTGGGGAAGCGGGTCTAACTATGGCTACACCTTC

D gene: TRBD1
clone size: -
J gene: TRBJ2-7
V gene: TRBV5-5
CDR3 protein: CASSFPGQESYEQYF
CDR3 DNA: TGTGCCAGCAGCTTCCCGGGACAGGAATCCTACGAGCAGTACTTC

D gene: TRBD1
clone size: -
J gene: TRBJ1-5
V gene: TRBV10-2
CDR3 protein: CASREAGGGGQPQHF
CDR3 DNA: TGCGCCAGCAGGGAAGCAGGGGGCGGGGGTCAGCCCCAGCATTTT

D gene: -
clone size: -
J gene: TRBJ1-1
V gene: TRBV7-8
CDR3 protein: CASSLYGEGNTEAFF
CDR3 DNA: TGTGCCAGCAGCTTATACGGGGAAGGAAACACTGAAGCTTTCTTT

D gene: -
clone size: -
J gene: TRBJ2-3
V gene: TRBV6-1
CDR3 protein: CASSYGDTQYF
CDR3 DNA: TGTGCCAGCAGTTACGGAGATACGCAGTATTTT

D gene: -
clone size: -
J gene: TRBJ2-5
V gene: TRBV9
CDR3 protein: CASSVALGAAETQYF
CDR3 DNA: TGTGCCAGCAGCGTAGCTTTAGGGGCGGCAGAGACCCAGTACTTC

D gene: TRBD1
clone size: once
J gene: TRBJ2-3
V gene: TRBV5-1
CDR3 protein: CASSPRGTGTSTDTQYF
CDR3 DNA: TGCGCCAGCAGCCCACGGGGGACAGGGACTAGCACAGATACGCAGTATTTT

D gene: -
clone size: -
J gene: TRBJ1-5
V gene: TRBV18
CDR3 protein: CASSPTGPNQPQHF
CDR3 DNA: TGTGCCAGCTCACCAACAGGTCCCAATCAGCCCCAGCATTTT

D gene: -
clone size: -
J gene: TRBJ1-4
V gene: TRBV21-1
CDR3 protein: CASSMPRGGPNEKLFF
CDR3 DNA: TGTGCCAGCAGCATGCCCCGCGGGGGCCCTAATGAAAAACTGTTTTTT

D gene: -
clone size: -
J gene: TRBJ2-7
V gene: TRBV9
CDR3 protein: CASSVDLGRYEQYF
CDR3 DNA: TGTGCCAGCAGCGTAGACCTGGGGAGGTACGAGCAGTACTTC

D gene: TRBD1
clone size: -
J gene: TRBJ2-3
V gene: TRBV28
CDR3 protein: CASSSLTGGGDTQYF
CDR3 DNA: TGTGCCAGCAGCTCCCTCACAGGGGGCGGAGATACGCAGTATTTT

D gene: TRBD1
clone size: -
J gene: TRBJ1-4
V gene: TRBV4-2
CDR3 protein: CASSRARDRVEKLFF
CDR3 DNA: TGTGCCAGCAGCCGGGCCCGGGACAGGGTGGAAAAACTGTTTTTT

D gene: -
clone size: -
J gene: TRBJ1-5
V gene: TRBV6-1
CDR3 protein: CASSVAGRFNQPQHF
CDR3 DNA: TGTGCCAGCAGTGTAGCGGGGCGCTTCAATCAGCCCCAGCATTTT

D gene: TRBD1
clone size: -
J gene: TRBJ2-7
V gene: TRBV11-3
CDR3 protein: CASSLVGTGVYYEQYF
CDR3 DNA: TGTGCCAGCAGCTTAGTGGGGACAGGGGTCTACTACGAGCAGTACTTC

D gene: TRBD1
clone size: -
J gene: TRBJ1-1
V gene: TRBV5-6
CDR3 protein: CASSFGQGSRTEAFF
CDR3 DNA: TGTGCCAGCAGCTTCGGACAGGGTAGTAGGACTGAAGCTTTCTTT

D gene: TRBD2
clone size: -
J gene: TRBJ2-3
V gene: TRBV10-3
CDR3 protein: CATAGDSTDTQYF
CDR3 DNA: TGTGCCACTGCGGGGGATTCCACAGATACGCAGTATTTT

D gene: -
clone size: -
J gene: TRBJ1-4
V gene: TRBV19
CDR3 protein: CASSWSHNTNEKLFF
CDR3 DNA: TGTGCCAGTAGTTGGTCGCACAATACTAATGAAAAACTGTTTTTT

D gene: TRBD1
clone size: -
J gene: TRBJ1-5
V gene: TRBV15
CDR3 protein: CATSRAGAGGQPQHF
CDR3 DNA: TGTGCCACCAGCAGAGCCGGGGCAGGGGGCCAGCCCCAGCATTTT

D gene: TRBD2
clone size: -
J gene: TRBJ2-1
V gene: TRBV7-9
CDR3 protein: CASSTQSPQAGENEQFF
CDR3 DNA: TGTGCCAGCAGCACACAAAGCCCACAGGCGGGGGAAAATGAGCAGTTCTTC

D gene: TRBD1
clone size: few
J gene: TRBJ1-6
V gene: TRBV9
CDR3 protein: CASSPSGTGVSPLHF
CDR3 DNA: TGTGCCAGCAGCCCGTCCGGGACAGGGGTCTCACCCCTCCACTTT

D gene: -
clone size: -
J gene: TRBJ2-7
V gene: TRBV5-6
CDR3 protein: CASSSGGYSYEQYF
CDR3 DNA: TGTGCCAGCAGCTCAGGGGGGTACTCCTACGAGCAGTACTTC

D gene: TRBD1
clone size: -
J gene: TRBJ1-2
V gene: TRBV10-3
CDR3 protein: CAIFDRDGYTF
CDR3 DNA: TGTGCCATCTTTGACAGGGATGGCTACACCTTC

D gene: TRBD2
clone size: -
J gene: TRBJ2-1
V gene: TRBV10-2
CDR3 protein: CASSRLAEYGDEQFF
CDR3 DNA: TGCGCCAGCAGTCGACTAGCGGAGTATGGGGATGAGCAGTTCTTC

D gene: TRBD1
clone size: -
J gene: TRBJ2-6
V gene: TRBV27
CDR3 protein: CASATGTVLSGANVLTF
CDR3 DNA: TGTGCCAGCGCCACCGGGACAGTTCTCTCTGGGGCCAACGTCCTGACTTTC

D gene: -
clone size: -
J gene: TRBJ1-2
V gene: TRBV11-2
CDR3 protein: CASTIAGGDYGYTF
CDR3 DNA: TGTGCCAGCACCATAGCGGGGGGTGACTATGGCTACACCTTC

D gene: TRBD2
clone size: once
J gene: TRBJ2-5
V gene: TRBV28
CDR3 protein: CASSPLAGAPQETQYF
CDR3 DNA: TGTGCCAGCAGTCCCCTAGCGGGGGCCCCTCAAGAGACCCAGTACTTC

D gene: TRBD1
clone size: few
J gene: TRBJ2-3
V gene: TRBV15
CDR3 protein: CATSRWDRDTDTQYF
CDR3 DNA: TGTGCCACCAGCAGGTGGGACAGGGACACAGATACGCAGTATTTT

D gene: TRBD2
clone size: -
J gene: TRBJ2-1
V gene: TRBV5-4
CDR3 protein: CASSFGLAVNEQFF
CDR3 DNA: TGTGCCAGCAGCTTTGGACTAGCGGTCAATGAGCAGTTCTTC

D gene: TRBD1
clone size: -
J gene: TRBJ2-3
V gene: TRBV10-2
CDR3 protein: CASSPGTDLSTDTQYF
CDR3 DNA: TGCGCCAGCAGTCCGGGGACAGACCTTAGCACAGATACGCAGTATTTT

D gene: -
clone size: -
J gene: TRBJ1-4
V gene: TRBV15
CDR3 protein: CATSRTVLNEKLFF
CDR3 DNA: TGTGCCACCAGCAGGACAGTGCTTAATGAAAAACTGTTTTTT

D gene: -
clone size: few
J gene: TRBJ1-4
V gene: TRBV4-3
CDR3 protein: CASSQVREKLFF
CDR3 DNA: TGCGCCAGCAGCCAAGTTCGGGAAAAACTGTTTTTT

D gene: TRBD2
clone size: -
J gene: TRBJ2-7
V gene: TRBV6-6
CDR3 protein: CASSYPALAGGVEQYF
CDR3 DNA: TGTGCCAGCAGTTACCCGGCCTTAGCGGGGGGAGTGGAGCAGTACTTC

D gene: TRBD2
clone size: -
J gene: TRBJ2-5
V gene: TRBV9
CDR3 protein: CASSVALGGAVQETQYF
CDR3 DNA: TGTGCCAGCAGCGTAGCGCTCGGGGGGGCCGTCCAAGAGACCCAGTACTTC

D gene: -
clone size: -
J gene: TRBJ1-1
V gene: TRBV7-9
CDR3 protein: CASSLLGVEAFF
CDR3 DNA: TGTGCCAGCAGCTTACTAGGGGTGGAAGCTTTCTTT

D gene: -
clone size: -
J gene: TRBJ1-6
V gene: TRBV6-1
CDR3 protein: CASSVDSDSYNSPLHF
CDR3 DNA: TGTGCCAGCAGTGTGGACAGCGACTCCTATAATTCACCCCTCCACTTT

D gene: -
clone size: -
J gene: TRBJ1-3
V gene: TRBV28
CDR3 protein: CASRIGEAGNTIYF
CDR3 DNA: TGTGCCAGCAGGATCGGGGAGGCGGGAAACACCATATATTTT

D gene: -
clone size: -
J gene: TRBJ2-5
V gene: TRBV9
CDR3 protein: CASSVDHLRVTTQYF
CDR3 DNA: TGTGCCAGCAGCGTAGACCACCTCCGCGTTACGACCCAGTACTTC